A selection of T cell receptor beta chains follows, all from one sample in a study of beta chain features in type 1 diabetes. Here immunoSEQ multiplex PCR was the method, and the copy in TCRdb shows in-frame clones only, minus some. The table has around 710,000 clones, over 10% seen once; the top ten hold around 0.12%. Material: naive CD4+ T cells from blood. The receptors were sampled from a man aged 25-40 years with type 1 diabetes. The CDR3 runs from the conserved cysteine through the conserved F or W. D genes are given only for firm matches. The listing skips clone size in some rows; elsewhere it reads once, few, many or a size class.

V	size	J	D	DNA	CDR3
TRBV10-3	few	TRBJ2-7	TRBD2	TGTGCCATCAGTCAGACTAGCGGGGGGGCCACAACCTACGAGCAGTACTTC	CAISQTSGGATTYEQYF
TRBV6-1	.	TRBJ2-1	.	TGTGCCAGCAGTGAACCCGGGAGCTCCTACAATGAGCAGTTCTTC	CASSEPGSSYNEQFF
TRBV7-2	.	TRBJ2-7	TRBD2	TGTGCCAGCAGCTTATCTAGCGGGGGCGGATACGAGCAGTACTTC	CASSLSSGGGYEQYF
TRBV6-5	few	TRBJ1-5	.	TGTGCCAGCTGGGGGGCGGGAGGCAATCAGCCCCAGCATTTT	CASWGAGGNQPQHF
TRBV19	few	TRBJ2-5	.	TGTGCCAGTAGTATCTGGGCGGGGGCCAACCAAGAGACCCAGTACTTC	CASSIWAGANQETQYF
TRBV7-2	few	TRBJ1-2	.	TGTGCCAGCAGCTTAGACGGGGGCCCGTCTAACTATGGCTACACCTTC	CASSLDGGPSNYGYTF
TRBV11-2	.	TRBJ2-7	TRBD1	TGTGCCAGCAGCTTAACCCAGGGACAGGCGCCCTACGAGCAGTACTTC	CASSLTQGQAPYEQYF
TRBV4-2	few	TRBJ1-5	TRBD1	TGTGCCAGCAGCCAAGAGGACAGGGGTCAGCCCCAGCATTTT	CASSQEDRGQPQHF
TRBV25-1	.	TRBJ1-4	.	TGTGCCAGCTCCCGGGGAGCCTGGGGTGAAAAACTGTTTTTT	CASSRGAWGEKLFF
TRBV7-2	.	TRBJ1-4	.	TGTGCCAGCAGCTTTGGGACGGATGAAAAACTGTTTTTT	CASSFGTDEKLFF
TRBV4-2	.	TRBJ1-4	TRBD1	TGTGCCAGCAGCCAAGGGACAGGGACAACTAATGAAAAACTGTTTTTT	CASSQGTGTTNEKLFF
TRBV7-9	few	TRBJ2-1	.	TGTGCCAGCAGGTCATCACTCGGGGCGGCGCGCGGCGAGCAGTTCTTC	CASRSSLGAARGEQFF
TRBV7-9	few	TRBJ2-4	.	TGTGCCAGCAGACCAGGGCCACGGGCCAAAAACATTCAGTACTTC	CASRPGPRAKNIQYF
TRBV5-1	.	TRBJ2-7	TRBD2	TGCGCCAGCAGCTCTGACCCCGGGACTAGCGACGAGCAGTACTTC	CASSSDPGTSDEQYF
TRBV2	few	TRBJ1-3	TRBD1	TGTGCCAGCAGCGTGGACAGGGGAGACACCATATATTTT	CASSVDRGDTIYF
TRBV7-2	.	TRBJ1-5	TRBD1	TGTGCCAGCAGCTTAGAGGGACAGGGGGCGCGGCCCCAGCATTTT	CASSLEGQGARPQHF
TRBV7-2	.	TRBJ1-6	.	TGTGCCAGCAGGAAAGAAGGATATTCACCCCTCCACTTT	CASRKEGYSPLHF
TRBV4-1	once	TRBJ1-3	.	TGCGCCAGCAGCCAAGAAGGACTAGCGGCGCCTGGAAACACCATATATTTT	CASSQEGLAAPGNTIYF
TRBV12-5	.	TRBJ1-5	.	TGTGCTAGTGGTTTGGAACAGGGACAGCCCCAGCATTTT	CASGLEQGQPQHF
TRBV4-3	.	TRBJ2-1	TRBD2	TGCGCCAGCAGCGTGCAAACTAGCGGGGGGACTAGCGGTGAGCAGTTCTTC	CASSVQTSGGTSGEQFF
TRBV10-3	.	TRBJ1-2	.	TGTGCCATCAGTGCGAGGACGGAATCGAACTATGGCTACACCTTC	CAISARTESNYGYTF
TRBV4-3	.	TRBJ2-3	.	TGCGCCAGCAGCCAAGGACAGACGCCAGATACGCAGTATTTT	CASSQGQTPDTQYF
TRBV5-4	few	TRBJ2-5	.	TGTGCCAGCAGCTTGCGGGACTCAGAGACCCAGTACTTC	CASSLRDSETQYF
TRBV7-9	.	TRBJ2-3	.	TGTGCCAGCAGCCCCAAGAGGGACGGGACAGATACGCAGTATTTT	CASSPKRDGTDTQYF
TRBV14	few	TRBJ2-5	TRBD1	TGTGCCAGCAGCCAGCTGATCGGACAGGCCGGAAGTAGGTCCCAGTACTTC	CASSQLIGQAGSRSQYF
TRBV27	.	TRBJ1-4	TRBD1	TGTGCCAGCAGTTTATTCCCCTCAGGGGGGTATGAAAAACTGTTTTTT	CASSLFPSGGYEKLFF
TRBV7-2	.	TRBJ2-7	.	TGTGCCAGCAGCTTAAGGACCTACGAGCAGTACTTC	CASSLRTYEQYF
TRBV7-9	.	TRBJ2-7	.	TGTGCCAGCAGCCCCCCCGCCTCCTACGAGCAGTACTTC	CASSPPASYEQYF
TRBV10-3	.	TRBJ2-2	.	TGTGCCGTTCGGACCGTCGCGAACACCGGGGAGCTGTTTTTT	CAVRTVANTGELFF
TRBV5-1	few	TRBJ2-3	.	TGCGCCAGCGGAGAACAAAGCACAGATACGCAGTATTTT	CASGEQSTDTQYF
TRBV12-5	.	TRBJ2-7	.	TGTGCTAGTGCCCCGGACAACTCCTACGAGCAGTACTTC	CASAPDNSYEQYF
TRBV2	few	TRBJ1-2	.	TGTGCCAGCAGTCCAGGACCGGTCTATGGCTACACCTTC	CASSPGPVYGYTF
TRBV5-6	few	TRBJ2-7	TRBD1	TGTGCCAGCAGCCCCGACAGGGTTGGCGAGCAGTACTTC	CASSPDRVGEQYF
TRBV28	few	TRBJ2-7	.	TGTGCCAGCAGAATGGGGGGCGCCGAGCAGTACTTC	CASRMGGAEQYF
TRBV29-1	.	TRBJ2-3	.	TGCAGCGTTGGGAACAGGATCACAGATACGCAGTATTTT	CSVGNRITDTQYF
TRBV11-3	few	TRBJ2-3	.	TGTGCCAGCAGCCTCGACTCAGGGAGCACAGATACGCAGTATTTT	CASSLDSGSTDTQYF
TRBV29-1	.	TRBJ2-5	TRBD1	TGCAGCGTTCGGGTTGACAGGGCCCGAGAGACCCAGTACTTC	CSVRVDRARETQYF
TRBV7-2	.	TRBJ2-7	TRBD2	TGTGCCAGCAGCTTCGGGACTAGCGGGGTATACGAGCAGTACTTC	CASSFGTSGVYEQYF
TRBV29-1	few	TRBJ1-4	.	TGCAGCGTGAACCAAGGACGTGACGAAAAACTGTTTTTT	CSVNQGRDEKLFF
TRBV5-1	.	TRBJ1-4	.	TGCGCCAGCAGCTTGGTTATGGCCTCAAATGAAAAACTGTTTTTT	CASSLVMASNEKLFF
TRBV5-1	.	TRBJ2-1	TRBD2	TGCGCCAGCAGCCCGGGACTAGCGGGGGGAACCTACAATGAGCAGTTCTTC	CASSPGLAGGTYNEQFF
TRBV7-9	.	TRBJ2-3	.	TGTGCCAGCAGCGCCCGGGGGGCCGGGGATACGCAGTATTTT	CASSARGAGDTQYF
TRBV18	few	TRBJ2-1	.	TGTGCCAGCTCACCCGACTCCTACAATGAGCAGTTCTTC	CASSPDSYNEQFF
TRBV4-3	once	TRBJ1-4	TRBD1	TGCGCCAGCAGCCAGGGACAGGGCCTTGCAAGAGAAAAACTGTTTTTT	CASSQGQGLAREKLFF
TRBV7-9	few	TRBJ1-4	.	TGTGCCAGCAGCTTAAGCTCAAGTGAAAAACTGTTTTTT	CASSLSSSEKLFF
TRBV5-6	.	TRBJ2-4	.	TGTGCCACCAAAGCGAGGGGGTCGCACATTCAGTACTTC	CATKARGSHIQYF
TRBV4-3	few	TRBJ2-3	TRBD1	TGCGCCAGCAGTTACGGGACAGATGGGACAGATACGCAGTATTTT	CASSYGTDGTDTQYF
TRBV30	.	TRBJ1-6	.	TGTGCCTGGAGTGTACTGGGGAATTCACCCCTCCACTTT	CAWSVLGNSPLHF
TRBV10-3	many	TRBJ1-2	.	TGTGCCATCAGTGAGTCCCCGGCTACTAACTATGGCTACACCTTC	CAISESPATNYGYTF
TRBV20-1	.	TRBJ2-5	.	TGCAGTGCTAGAGCTAAGACCCAGTACTTC	CSARAKTQYF
TRBV7-2	.	TRBJ2-5	.	TGTGCCAGCAGCTTAGCGCGTGCGGAGACCCAGTACTTC	CASSLARAETQYF
TRBV9	.	TRBJ2-5	TRBD2	TGTGCCAGCAGCGTCAGACAGGGATCCCCAGCGGGGGGCCAGCGAGAGACCCAGTACTTC	CASSVRQGSPAGGQRETQYF
TRBV4-3	few	TRBJ1-2	TRBD1	TGCGCCAGCAGCATACCGGGACAGGCGGCTAGTGTCTTC	CASSIPGQAASVF
TRBV4-3	.	TRBJ1-2	.	TGCGCCAGCAGCCAAGCCCGGAACTATGGCTACACCTTC	CASSQARNYGYTF
TRBV2	few	TRBJ2-5	.	TGTGCCAGCAGACGAGAAGAGACCCAGTACTTC	CASRREETQYF
TRBV5-4	.	TRBJ2-1	.	TGTGCCAGCAGCTTACAGGGTTGGGACAATGAGCAGTTCTTC	CASSLQGWDNEQFF
TRBV6-6	few	TRBJ1-6	.	TGTGCCAGCAGTCCCAGCGGGGTCTATAATTCACCCCTCCACTTT	CASSPSGVYNSPLHF